These 12 T cell receptor beta chains came from one sample sequenced in a study of shared T cell receptors in the human thymus (dated by TCRdb to the early 2020s). Libraries came from the immunoSEQ multiplex PCR assay. The table comes from immuneACCESS by way of TCRdb, which keeps in-frame sequences with V and J called. Part of the clones is missing from these tables; in studies checked, under half for an unresolved V gene and the rest for unknown reasons. The sample includes approximately 580,000 clones, with around 82% observed a single time. The ten most abundant clones make up around 0.013% of the sample. This sample was shared with a second study, whose subject was human thymus T cells.

The sequencing input was thymocytes. These receptors were collected from a boy under two years old with a congenital heart defect. Donor details come from another sample of the same person, matched by shared clones.

The rearrangement links TRBV18 to TRBJ2-3; 7 bases line up with TRBD2. The V and J ends lost 0 bases and 1 base, in that order; junction bases with no gene match: 4. The CDR3 extends over 16 amino acids. CDR1 and CDR2 (germline): KGHSH, LQKENI. The CDR3 DNA is TGTGCCAGCTCACCACCCGTGGGAGGGCGCACAGATACGCAGTATTTT. This codes for CASSPPVGGRTDTQYF.

The chain is built from TRBV23-1 and TRBJ1-1; 7 nucleotides line up with TRBD1. TRBV23-1 is an ORF for which the function is uncertain. The CDR3 spans 16 residues. V lost 4 bases and J lost 0; bases outside the gene matches: 8. The CDR3 here is CASSPRTGKLNTEAFF. DNA of the CDR3: TGCGCCAGCAGTCCCAGGACAGGAAAATTGAACACTGAAGCTTTCTTT.

The CDR3 sequence: CASGTGQSYNEQFF. CDR3 bases: TGTGCCAGCGGGACAGGGCAATCCTACAATGAGCAGTTCTTC. The V gene is TRBV6-6, the J gene TRBJ2-1; 9 bases match TRBD1. The germline V gene encodes CDR1 MNHNY and CDR2 SVGAGI (reference sequence). J gave up 1 base and V 8 bases, and 3 bases lay outside the gene matches. This CDR3 comprises 14 residues.

The chain combines TRBV27 with TRBJ2-3, with D perhaps TRBD1 (5 bases). The V end was cut by 6 bases, the J end by 0 bases, with 16 bases between. This CDR3 is built from 16 residues. Germline V gene lookup returns CDR1 MNHEY and CDR2 SMNVEV (reference sequence). The CDR3 DNA is TGTGCCAGCAGCCCATCGGTGGCAGGGAGCACAGATACGCAGTATTTT. It encodes CASSPSVAGSTDTQYF.

The chain has TRBV19 and TRBJ1-5, with no clear D. This CDR3 spans 15 amino acids. The V and J ends lost 3 bases and 0 bases respectively, with 9 bases between them. Germline-derived CDR1 and CDR2 are LNHDA and SQIVND (reference sequence). CDR3 in DNA: TGTGCCAGTAGTATCCGCAGATATAGCAATCAGCCCCAGCATTTT. It encodes CASSIRRYSNQPQHF.

The chain joins TRBV5-4 to TRBJ2-1; TRBD2 matches 11 bases. The J segment lost 7 bases and the V segment lost 4 bases, leaving 13 bases of the junction unmatched. The CDR3 runs 17 residues. CDR1 is SGHNT, CDR2 YYREEE, per germline (reference sequence). This CDR3 is CASSPPLSGRATNEQFF. As DNA, the CDR3 is TGTGCCAGCAGCCCACCCCTTAGCGGGAGGGCGACGAATGAGCAGTTCTTC.

This chain links TRBV29-1 with TRBJ1-3, with a weak D call TRBD1 (5 bases). The CDR3 contains 15 residues. Germline V CDR1 and CDR2: SQVTM, ANQGSEA. Trimming stripped 1 base from V and 0 bases from J, with 10 bases between. The CDR3 nucleotides read TGCAGCGTTGAAGGCCTGGGACTCTCTGGAAACACCATATATTTT. Translation: CSVEGLGLSGNTIYF.

This clone was seen more than once but under ten times. The rearrangement joins TRBV5-1 to TRBJ2-1; 10 positions match TRBD2. Germline V gene lookup returns CDR1 SGHRS and CDR2 YFSETQ. The J segment lost 3 bases and the V segment lost 4 bases, leaving 7 bases of the junction unmatched. The CDR3 is made up of 16 amino acids. CDR3 sequence (DNA): TGCGCCAGCAGCGCAGGACTAGCGGTGTTCTACAATGAGCAGTTCTTC. It encodes CASSAGLAVFYNEQFF.

This clone was observed a few times. The chain carries TRBV11-2 and TRBJ2-7; D is unclear. V was clipped by 1 base and J by 2 bases, with 6 bases between them. The CDR3 is 13 residues long. Germline V lookup: CDR1 SGHAT, CDR2 FQNNGV. CDR3 bases: TGTGCCAGCAGCTTAGGGCCCACCTACGAGCAGTACTTC. It is translated as CASSLGPTYEQYF.

The V and J genes are TRBV28 and TRBJ2-3; TRBD1 agrees at 7 bases. From germline, CDR1 is MDHEN and CDR2 SYDVKM. The CDR3 runs to 18 residues. After removal of 4 bases from V and 6 bases from J, the junction contained 19 bases not matched to a gene. The CDR3 DNA reads as TGTGCCAGCAGTTACCCAACCCCCCGCGACAGGGCAGGGGATACGCAGTATTTT. It translates to CASSYPTPRDRAGDTQYF.

This sequence joins TRBV28 and TRBJ2-3; the D is unclear. CDR1 and CDR2 from the germline V gene are MDHEN and SYDVKM. V was pared by 7 bases and J by 2 bases, with 10 bases between. The CDR3 loop spans 13 amino acids. CDR3 amino acids: CASTWLHTDTQYF. The CDR3, as DNA: TGTGCCAGCACGTGGCTCCACACAGATACGCAGTATTTT.

The rearrangement uses TRBV19 and TRBJ1-2, with 11 bases lining up with TRBD1. There are 15 residues in the CDR3. Per the germline V gene, CDR1 is LNHDA and CDR2 is SQIVND (reference sequence). V lost 7 bases and J lost 4; bases outside the gene matches: 8. The CDR3 region is CASNRPGTGGYGYTF. The DNA for the CDR3 is TGTGCCAGTAATCGTCCCGGGACAGGGGGCTATGGCTACACCTTC.